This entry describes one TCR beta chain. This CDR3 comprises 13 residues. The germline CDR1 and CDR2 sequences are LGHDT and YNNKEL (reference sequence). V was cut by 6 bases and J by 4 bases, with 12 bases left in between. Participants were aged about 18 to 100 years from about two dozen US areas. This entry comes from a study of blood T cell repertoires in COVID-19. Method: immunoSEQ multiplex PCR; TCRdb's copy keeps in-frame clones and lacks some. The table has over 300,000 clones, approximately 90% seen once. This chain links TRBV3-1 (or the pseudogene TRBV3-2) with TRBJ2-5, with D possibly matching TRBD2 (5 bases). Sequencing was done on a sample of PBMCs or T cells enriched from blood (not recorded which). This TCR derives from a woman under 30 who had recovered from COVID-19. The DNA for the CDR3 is TGTGCCAGCAGAACCGGGAATGGAGAGACCCAGTACTTC. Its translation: CASRTGNGETQYF.